This T cell receptor beta chain was identified in a study of T cell clonotyping in hematopoietic cell transplantation. The data were produced by immunoSEQ multiplex PCR, yet TCRdb's version contains in-frame clones alone and is incomplete. In the table there are over 15,000 clones, 80% to 95% of which are singletons. This CDR3 has 15 residues. In germline, CDR1 is MNHEY, CDR2 SMNVEV (reference sequence). The ends lost 0 bases at V and 5 bases at J; junction bases unmatched: 5. The sequenced material came from peripheral blood mononuclear cells. The chain combines TRBV27 with TRBJ2-7; 9 bases map to TRBD1. This TCR was recovered from a middle-aged man in good health. Some clones in this sample may be carry-over from other donors' samples. The CDR3 DNA follows: TGTGCCAGCAGTTTATCAGGGACAGGGATACACGAGCAGTACTTC. As protein: CASSLSGTGIHEQYF.